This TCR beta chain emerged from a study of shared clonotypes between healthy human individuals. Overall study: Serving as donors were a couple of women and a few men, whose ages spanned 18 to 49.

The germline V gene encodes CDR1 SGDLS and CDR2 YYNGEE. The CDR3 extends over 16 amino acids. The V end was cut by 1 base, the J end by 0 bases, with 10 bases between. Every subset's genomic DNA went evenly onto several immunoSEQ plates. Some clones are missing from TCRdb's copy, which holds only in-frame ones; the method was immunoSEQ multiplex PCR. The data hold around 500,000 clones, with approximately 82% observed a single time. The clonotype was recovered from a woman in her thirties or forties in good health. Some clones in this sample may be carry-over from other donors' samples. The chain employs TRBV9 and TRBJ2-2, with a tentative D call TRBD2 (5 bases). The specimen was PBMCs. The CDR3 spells CASSVWGSANTGELFF. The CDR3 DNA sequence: TGTGCCAGCAGCGTATGGGGTAGCGCGAACACCGGGGAGCTGTTTTTT.